This T cell receptor beta chain was sequenced during a study of blood T cell repertoires in COVID-19 (dated by TCRdb to 2018 to 2021). For context, the study as a whole: Collaborator samples came from the United States, Italy and Spain and covered acute and convalescent phases of COVID-19. The repertoires were released in a freely available public database intended as a resource for research on the immune response to SARS-CoV-2. Sample metadata almost always included a de-identified subject ID, COVID-19 status, age in years and sex. The prospective study material was composed of cDNA or gDNA derived from T cells, B-cell-depleted T cells, or PBMCs. The dataset comprised deeply sampled blood TCRbeta repertoires from subjects exposed to, actively infected with, or recovered from COVID-19. Where available, HLA class I and class II types were taken from metadata supplied by the sample provider and were not determined by assay-based typing. Samples were obtained from the ongoing ImmuneRACE study (first 160 participants) and from 1,254 subjects provided by 6 global collaborators. What the work shows at the level of the full study, not this receptor alone: The amount of clinical and demographic metadata varied by source and participant and was provided uncurated.

Notes on this clone: Its antigen specificity is not known. The sample holds no much larger clone one base away, and base qualities are not on file.

One collaborating source in Seattle enrolled patients during active infection and followed them longitudinally through the course of disease. The collaborating institutions used their own protocols to collect whole blood in K2EDTA tubes. Collaborator samples were shipped for TCRbeta analysis as frozen whole blood, isolated PBMCs, or DNA extracted from either sample type. Via the germline V gene, CDR1 is SGHTA and CDR2 FQGNSA. The CDR3 goes from the cysteine to the phenylalanine over 16 residues. Here the CDR3 DNA is all that survives: 48 bases in frame from base 1. V and J are trimmed by 6 bases and 3 bases, and the gene matches miss 6 bases of the junction. TCRbeta CDR3 regions were amplified from genomic DNA by means of the immunoSEQ Assay, a bias-controlled multiplex PCR. Concerning the study's data processing: Within the assay, amplification of reference gene primers was used to estimate how many nucleated cells each sample contained. To quantify the absolute abundance of each unique TCRbeta CDR3 rearrangement, sequence reads were collapsed and filtered. Productive Simpson clonality was computed per sample as the square root of Simpson's diversity index over productive rearrangements. The immuneACCESS repertoire file appears here via TCRdb, limited to in-frame rearrangements. These files lack a portion of the clones; in checked studies, under half of the deficit traces to unresolved V genes, and the cause of the others is not known. That table supplies the V and J calls and clone size; D and trimming were determined from the DNA. Across this sample there are some 200,000 clones, with about four fifths seen only once. The ten largest clones represent 12% of the sample.

The receptor was derived from a woman older than 75 with COVID-19, enrolled during active disease. The rearrangement combines TRBV7-2 with TRBJ2-2, and TRBD2 matches 11 of the central bases. The sequenced sample consisted of peripheral blood. The CDR3 has the sequence CASRVTSGSDTGELFF. The bases read TGTGCCAGCAGGGTCACTAGCGGGAGCGACACCGGGGAGCTGTTTTTT.